A selection of T cell receptor beta chains follows, all from one sample in a study of CD4 T cells in relation to SARS-CoV-2 and coronaviruses. This table comes from immunoSEQ multiplex PCR, and its TCRdb copy is limited to in-frame clones, with some not included. The data hold about 59,000 clones, with about nine tenths observed a single time. The material sequenced was memory CD4+ T cells from PBMCs. These receptors came from a human donor in good health. Each CDR3 is given with its conserved first and last residue. The D gene is left open where the match is weak. Clone size appears in some rows only: once, few, many, or a class for an expanded clone.

d_call	v_call	j_call	clone_size	cdr3_nt	cdr3_aa
.	TRBV5-4	TRBJ2-5	.	TGTGCCAGCAGCTCCGGAGGGGGGTGGGGAATTCAAGAGACCCAGTACTTC	CASSSGGGWGIQETQYF
.	TRBV2	TRBJ1-2	.	TGTGCCAGCACCCAGACCAGGGGTAGGGATGGCTACACCTTC	CASTQTRGRDGYTF
.	TRBV7-2	TRBJ2-1	.	TGTGCCAGCGCCACTCTGGGGCCAAACAATGAGCAGTTCTTC	CASATLGPNNEQFF
.	TRBV6-5	TRBJ2-7	.	TGTGCCGGGAGTAGCGGGGACAGCTCCTACGAGCAGTACTTC	CAGSSGDSSYEQYF
.	TRBV24-1	TRBJ2-1	.	TGTGCCACGGAGACGGGGGACTACAATGAGCAGTTCTTC	CATETGDYNEQFF
TRBD1	TRBV9	TRBJ2-1	once	TGTGCCAGCAGCGGATTGCCCGGACAGGGTACGCATGAGCAGTTCTTC	CASSGLPGQGTHEQFF
.	TRBV6-1	TRBJ2-7	.	TGTGCCAGCAGTGACGGGTACGAGCAGTACTTC	CASSDGYEQYF
.	TRBV28	TRBJ1-2	.	TGTGCCAGCAGTTTACGAAAGATCAGGCAAGATAATGGCTACACCTTC	CASSLRKIRQDNGYTF
TRBD1	TRBV7-3	TRBJ2-3	.	TGTGCCAGCAGCAACAGACAGGGTGTTGCAGATACGCAGTATTTT	CASSNRQGVADTQYF
.	TRBV28	TRBJ1-2	.	TGTGCCAGCACTTTGGGCAGGGCCGACTATGGCTACACCTTC	CASTLGRADYGYTF
.	TRBV6-5	TRBJ1-1	.	TGTGCCAGCAGTTCCAGGGGACTGAACACTGAAGCTTTCTTT	CASSSRGLNTEAFF
TRBD1	TRBV5-8	TRBJ2-3	.	TGTGCCAGCAGCTTGCAACAGGGGGCAACAGATACGCAGTATTTT	CASSLQQGATDTQYF
.	TRBV4-2	TRBJ2-2	few	TGTGCCAGCAGCCCTAAAAACACCGGGGAGCTGTTTTTT	CASSPKNTGELFF
TRBD1	TRBV5-1	TRBJ1-2	once	TGCGCCAGCAGCTTCCCGACGGGACAGAATACAAATAACTATGGCTACACCTTC	CASSFPTGQNTNNYGYTF
.	TRBV4-1	TRBJ1-2	.	TGCGCCAGCAGACCAATTCGGCCAGATCGGGGAGCTAACTATGGCTACACCTTC	CASRPIRPDRGANYGYTF
TRBD2	TRBV5-1	TRBJ2-1	.	TGCGCCAGCAGCTTGGGCCTCGCCGGACTAGCGGGAGGGCCGTCCTACAATGAGCAGTTCTTC	CASSLGLAGLAGGPSYNEQFF
.	TRBV5-1	TRBJ2-7	.	TGCGCCAGCAGCTTGGGCTCAAGCTCCTACGAGCAGTACTTC	CASSLGSSSYEQYF
.	TRBV21-1	TRBJ2-7	.	TGTGCCAGCAGCAAAAAGCGGCTCTCACAGGGGACAGTCAACGAGCAGTACTTC	CASSKKRLSQGTVNEQYF
TRBD2	TRBV27	TRBJ2-1	.	TGTGCCAGCCATTCGGGACTAGCCTACAATGAGCAGTTCTTC	CASHSGLAYNEQFF
.	TRBV5-1	TRBJ2-7	once	TGCGCCAGCAGCCCTCCCGGACCCTACGAGCAGTACTTC	CASSPPGPYEQYF
.	TRBV11-2	TRBJ2-7	.	TGTGCCAGCAGCTTAGTTGGGGCCCTGGAGCAGTACTTC	CASSLVGALEQYF
TRBD2	TRBV9	TRBJ2-3	.	TGTGCCAGCAGCGTAGCGGGAGGCAGCTCCGATACGCAGTATTTT	CASSVAGGSSDTQYF
.	TRBV6-5	TRBJ1-2	.	TGTGCCAGCAACCCGGTGGGGCAGAACTATGGCTACACCTTC	CASNPVGQNYGYTF
TRBD1	TRBV19	TRBJ2-3	few	TGTGCCAGTAGCCCCGGGTTCGGACAGGTTCTCACAGATACGCAGTATTTT	CASSPGFGQVLTDTQYF
.	TRBV19	TRBJ1-2	.	TGTGCCAGTAGTATCGGCGGGGACTGGAATGGCTACACCTTC	CASSIGGDWNGYTF
.	TRBV7-2	TRBJ1-6	.	TGTGCCAGCAGCTTAGATTACACGAATAATTCACCCCTCCACTTT	CASSLDYTNNSPLHF
.	TRBV18	TRBJ1-5	.	TGTGCCAGCTCACCACTTGAAGTTGATCAGCCCCAGCATTTT	CASSPLEVDQPQHF
.	TRBV7-2	TRBJ1-2	.	TGTGCCAGCAGCTTACAGGGGTTGGGGGCTCGAAACTATGGCTACACCTTC	CASSLQGLGARNYGYTF
TRBD1	TRBV2	TRBJ2-7	.	TGTGCCAGCAGTCGGGACAGGGTCTACGAGCAGTACTTC	CASSRDRVYEQYF
TRBD2	TRBV28	TRBJ2-7	.	TGTGCCAGCAGTTTATATCGGAGACTAGCGGGGTCCTACGAGCAGTACTTC	CASSLYRRLAGSYEQYF
.	TRBV28	TRBJ2-7	.	TGTGCCAGCAGACTAGATATCAGTAGGAACTACGAGCAGTACTTC	CASRLDISRNYEQYF
.	TRBV18	TRBJ2-1	.	TGTGCCAGCTCAAGGTCCACTTTCTCCTACAATGAGCAGTTCTTC	CASSRSTFSYNEQFF
TRBD1	TRBV28	TRBJ2-1	.	TGTGCCAGCAGTTTAGACAGAGGCTGGGACAGAAAGAATGAGCAGTTCTTC	CASSLDRGWDRKNEQFF
TRBD1	TRBV28	TRBJ1-4	.	TGTGCCAGCAGTCAGGCTGGGACAGGGCGGGAAAAACTGTTTTTT	CASSQAGTGREKLFF
TRBD2	TRBV7-6	TRBJ2-1	.	TGTGCCAGCAGCGGGGGAGGGCCAGGGTACGGACGTGAGCAGTTCTTC	CASSGGGPGYGREQFF
TRBD2	TRBV3-1/TRBV3-2	TRBJ2-1	few	TGTGCCAGCAGCCAAGAATCGCGGGAGAGGATCTTC	CASSQESRERIF
TRBD2	TRBV6-1	TRBJ2-7	.	TGTGCCAGCAGTGATAAAGGACTAGCTCCGTTCTACGAGCAGTACTTC	CASSDKGLAPFYEQYF
TRBD2	TRBV5-4	TRBJ2-3	.	TGTGCCAGCAGCCGCCTAGCGGGAGGGACCACAGATACGCAGTATTTT	CASSRLAGGTTDTQYF
.	TRBV19	TRBJ2-3	few	TGTGCCAGTAGCCCTCCCGGGTCAAGGGGCGTAGATACGCAGTATTTT	CASSPPGSRGVDTQYF
.	TRBV24-1	TRBJ2-1	.	TGTGCCACCAGTGAAAGTAGGTCCTACAATGAGCAGTTCTTC	CATSESRSYNEQFF
.	TRBV7-9	TRBJ1-5	few	TGTGCCAGCAGCCAGGGTGGGGGCAATCAGCCCCAGCATTTT	CASSQGGGNQPQHF
.	TRBV7-9	TRBJ1-1	.	TGTGCCAGCAGCTCTACGGTGAACACTGAAGCTTTCTTT	CASSSTVNTEAFF
.	TRBV11-2	TRBJ2-4	.	TGTGCCAGCAGCTTAATGAGCCGGGGCCAAAACATTCAGTACTTC	CASSLMSRGQNIQYF
.	TRBV10-1	TRBJ2-3	once	TGCGCCAGCAGTGGACCACCGGGACAAGTCACAGATACGCAGTATTTT	CASSGPPGQVTDTQYF
.	TRBV30	TRBJ2-7	.	TGTGCCTGGAGGTGGGGGCCAAACTCCTACGAGCAGTACTTC	CAWRWGPNSYEQYF
TRBD1	TRBV19	TRBJ1-2	once	TGTGCCAGTAGTATCAGGACAGGAAACTATGGCTACACCTTC	CASSIRTGNYGYTF
TRBD2	TRBV27	TRBJ2-4	.	TGTGCCAGCAGTTTATGGGGGGGAAACATTCAGTACTTC	CASSLWGGNIQYF